This TCR beta chain is drawn from a study of blood T cell repertoires in COVID-19. About the research overall: The origin of the acute and convalescent COVID-19 samples was the United States, Italy and Spain. T cells, B-cell-depleted T cells, or PBMCs provided the cDNA or gDNA that served as material.

With 4 bases clipped from V and 4 bases from J, the junction kept 9 bases outside the gene matches. The CDR3 has 15 residues. The germline CDR1 and CDR2 sequences are WSHSY and SAAADI. This clone was detected once. Methods used by the authors: From reference gene primer amplification, estimates of nucleated cell counts were derived. Repertoires were generated with immunoSEQ multiplex PCR, while TCRdb's copy carries only in-frame clones and drops some. V and J calls and clone size are copied from that table; D and trimming were computed from the DNA. The sample contains about 90,000 clones, approximately 76% of which appear only once.

The sequencing input was peripheral blood. This sequence originates from a man in his sixties or seventies with acute or convalescent COVID-19. This chain links TRBV10-2 with TRBJ2-5; 7 bases match TRBD1. The CDR3 coding sequence is TGCGCCAGCAGTGGAGGAAGGGGGCTCCGAGAGACCCAGTACTTC. This encodes CASSGGRGLRETQYF.